This TCR beta chain came from a study of PD-L1 blockade in urothelial cancer (TCRdb year 2017). Looking at the study overall: Therapy was started around 2014 for all patients, and atezolizumab 1,200 mg was administered intravenously every 3 weeks. About 90% of the roughly 29 patients were males with bladder-origin urothelial cancer, and about 65% of the roughly 29 reported a prior smoking history. Patients had an ECOG performance status of 0 or 1 and had received between 0 and 3 prior chemotherapy regimens. Blood samples were analyzed at 3 weeks after treatment start (second dose) and at 6 weeks after treatment start. Blood samples gave median yields of about 150,000 T cells and 82,636 unique TCRs, along with a median clonality of approximately 0.084. The study was an exploratory multi-omic analysis of somatic, immune and clinical correlates of response to PD-L1 blockade with atezolizumab in urothelial cancer. Pretreatment tumor samples and matched peripheral blood, collected serially before and after atezolizumab treatment, underwent TCR sequencing. Durable clinical benefit meant progression-free survival longer than 6 months, and TCR features were also tested against progression-free and overall survival. In the same patients who had TCR sequencing, pretreatment tumors also underwent whole exome sequencing and RNA sequencing. Durable clinical benefit was achieved by nine patients and was not achieved by 20 patients. Some 29 patients had pretreatment blood TCR-seq, some 25 had at least one posttreatment blood collection, and some 25 had tumor TCR-seq.

As for this clone: The antigen it binds to is not known. No base quality information exists; no much larger clone differs at one position.

A cohort of 25 to 30 patients with locally advanced or metastatic urothelial carcinoma, treated at Memorial Sloan Kettering on a trial protocol, was included. Peripheral blood mononuclear cells were collected pretreatment and during treatment, at between 1 and 8 total time points per patient. The Qiagen DNeasy Blood extraction kit was used to purify genomic DNA from total PBMCs and from tumor samples. PBMCs were collected pretreatment and during treatment, and were isolated and stored as previously described. Beyond this particular receptor, the publication reports: Patients with durable benefit showed greater expansion of tumor-associated TCR clones in peripheral blood 3 weeks after starting treatment (n ≈ 23, p = 0.022). Improved progression-free and overall survival was associated with having pretreatment peripheral blood TCR clonality below the median. Because the sample size was small (n of about 29) and many exploratory analyses were performed, the results are intended to be hypothesis-generating.

In the germline V gene (reference sequence), CDR1 corresponds to MNHEY and CDR2 to SMNVEV. Counted from cysteine to phenylalanine, this CDR3 has 15 amino acids. Kept here is only the CDR3 DNA, which spans 45 bases and is read in frame from base 1. V drops 6 bases and J drops 2 bases, leaving 16 bases in between. To estimate absolute template abundance from read counts, synthetic TCR analog templates were spiked into each PCR. The immunoSEQ assay was used to amplify TCRbeta CDR3 regions from genomic DNA with bias-controlled V and J gene primers. Sequencing of rearranged TCRbeta segments was done at approximately 20X coverage. In the authors' own workflow: Sequencing errors were corrected by clustering, and CDR3s were annotated against IMGT so that V, D and J genes could be assigned. Downstream analyses used only productive TCRbeta rearrangements, leaving out any out-of-frame or stop-codon sequences. Clonality was computed as one minus Shannon entropy normalized by the log of the number of unique productive sequences. Clones differing between time points or between blood and tumor were identified by Fisher's exact test with Benjamini-Hochberg correction at adjusted p below 0.01. TCRdb took over this immuneACCESS table, retaining in-frame rearrangements with V and J assigned. Such tables are incomplete; in checked studies, under half of the missing clones stem from an unresolved V gene, and the remainder is unexplained. The V and J calls and clone size were taken over from that table, and D and trimming were inferred from the DNA. The sample has roughly 25,000 clones on record, less than 90% of them singletons. The ten largest clones capture around 9.6% of the sample.

The sequence is built from TRBV27 and TRBJ1-2; TRBD1 is perhaps the D gene, given 6 matching bases. The specimen comprised PBMCs, sampled around atezolizumab (anti-PD-L1) treatment. The TCR sequence derives from a man between 65 and 85 years old with urothelial cancer. The DNA reads TGTGCCAGCAGCTCCCGGACAGAAAGAAACTATGGCTACACCTTC. The resulting protein is CASSSRTERNYGYTF.